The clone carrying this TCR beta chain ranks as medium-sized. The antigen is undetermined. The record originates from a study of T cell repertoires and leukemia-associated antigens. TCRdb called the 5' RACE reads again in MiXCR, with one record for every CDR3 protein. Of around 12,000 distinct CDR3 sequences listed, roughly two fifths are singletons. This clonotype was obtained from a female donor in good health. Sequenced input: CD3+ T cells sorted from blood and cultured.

As DNA, the CDR3 is TGCGCCAGCAGCTCGGGGTTATTAGCCAAAAACATTCAGTACTTC. Its translation is CASSSGLLAKNIQYF. The chain couples TRBV5-1 to TRBJ2-4; maybe TRBD2 (5 bases). The V end lost 3 bases, the J end lost 0 bases, and 10 bases lay between the germline ends. This CDR3 contains 15 residues. Germline V gives CDR1 SGHRS, CDR2 YFSETQ.